The next 22 T cell receptor beta chains were all read from a single sample in a study of blood T cell repertoires in COVID-19. Assay: immunoSEQ multiplex PCR; the TCRdb copy retains only in-frame clones and omits some. This table has fewer than 200,000 clones, around 88% appearing once. The specimen sequenced was PBMCs or T cells enriched from blood (not recorded which). Source of these receptors: a woman between 45 and 60 years old in a cohort exposed to, infected with or recovered from COVID-19 (not recorded which).

The chain carries TRBV5-1 and TRBJ2-1; D is possibly TRBD2 (5 bases). V was trimmed by 0 bases and J by 0 bases, leaving 10 bases between them. Looked up from germline, CDR1 is SGHRS and CDR2 is YFSETQ. The CDR3 is 16 amino acids. CDR3 nucleotides: TGCGCCAGCAGCTTGGGGGGAGTGGGCTCCTACAATGAGCAGTTCTTC. Encoded protein: CASSLGGVGSYNEQFF.

This chain uses TRBV12-3 or TRBV12-4 with TRBJ2-7; D is perhaps TRBD2 (5 bases). Between the trimmed V and J ends, which lost 1 base and 11 bases, there was a span of 12 bases. This CDR3 is 12 amino acids long. The CDR3 DNA sequence: TGTGCCAGCAGTTTAGATAGGACTCGTGAGTACTTC. This translates into CASSLDRTREYF.

This chain connects TRBV6-5 to TRBJ1-6, with no clear D. CDR1 MNHEY and CDR2 SVGAGI come from the germline V gene. This CDR3 contains 14 residues. Trimming cost V 5 bases and J 7 bases, with 12 bases left between them. CDR3 amino acids: CASSRHVSNSPLHF. CDR3 nucleotides: TGTGCCAGCAGTAGACACGTCTCGAATTCACCCCTCCACTTT.

The chain carries TRBV5-6 and TRBJ1-3; D remains unclear. Trimming shortened V by 2 bases and J by 2 bases, and 11 bases separated the two germline ends. CDR1 is SGHDT and CDR2 is YYEEEE in the germline V gene. CDR3 length equals 15 residues. CDR3 amino acids: CASSFGRGAGNTIYF. In DNA form, the CDR3 reads TGTGCCAGCAGCTTTGGTCGGGGTGCTGGAAACACCATATATTTT.

The chain couples TRBV12-3 or TRBV12-4 to TRBJ1-2, with D possibly TRBD1 on 6 matching bases. There are 12 residues in the CDR3. The germline V and J ends were trimmed by 7 bases and 5 bases, with 11 bases remaining between them. As DNA, the CDR3 is TGTGCCAGCAAGAGGACAGCGTATGGCTACACCTTC. Encoded protein: CASKRTAYGYTF.

The chain combines TRBV7-9 with TRBJ1-2, with unresolved D. The CDR3 consists of 14 residues. CDR1 SEHNR and CDR2 FQNEAQ come from the germline V gene (reference sequence). V was cut by 1 base and J by 5 bases, with 11 bases left in between. DNA for the CDR3: TGTGCCAGCAGCTTAGTGGAGGGCATGTATGGCTACACCTTC. It is translated as CASSLVEGMYGYTF.

The chain's CDR3 is CASSGGVGSGNQPQHF. DNA of the CDR3: TGTGCCAGCAGCGGAGGGGTTGGGAGTGGCAATCAGCCCCAGCATTTT. The V call is TRBV7-2, the J call TRBJ1-5, with a possible D match to TRBD1 (5 bases). The CDR3 contains 16 residues. V gave up 5 bases and J gave up 2 bases, with 16 bases separating them. The germline V gene has CDR1 SGHTA and CDR2 FQGNSA. The full variable domain, with the rest looked up from reference TRBV7-2 and TRBJ1-5, is GAGVSQSPSNKVTEKGKDVELRCDPISGHTALYWYRQSLGQGLEFLIYFQGNSAPDKSGLPSDRFSAERTGGSVSTLTIQRTQQEDSAVYLCASSGGVGSGNQPQHFGDGTRLSIL.

This clone was seen a single time. This chain uses TRBV10-3 with TRBJ2-3, with TRBD1 as a possible D gene (5 bases). This CDR3 contains 13 residues. V shed 7 bases and J shed 2 bases, with 10 bases lying between them. From germline, CDR1 is ENHRY and CDR2 SYGVKD. The CDR3 nucleotides are TGTGCCATCACGGGCAGGGACACAGATACGCAGTATTTT. Its protein is CAITGRDTDTQYF.

J is TRBJ1-1 and V is TRBV10-3; no clear D gene. CDR1 and CDR2 from the germline V gene are ENHRY and SYGVKD. Trimming took 3 bases from V and 0 from J, leaving 5 bases between them. The CDR3 extends over 13 amino acids. This chain's CDR3 is CAISEDLNTEAFF. For the CDR3, the DNA is TGTGCCATCAGTGAAGACTTGAACACTGAAGCTTTCTTT.

The chain joins TRBV12-3 or TRBV12-4 to TRBJ1-4, with D maybe TRBD1 (6 bases). The CDR3 sequence is 13 residues long. V dropped 2 bases and J dropped 6 bases, with 7 bases sitting between them. This CDR3 is CASSLNRDEKLFF. The CDR3 coding sequence is TGTGCCAGCAGTTTAAACAGGGATGAAAAACTGTTTTTT.

V usage is TRBV19 and J usage is TRBJ2-3; 11 nucleotides match TRBD2. This CDR3 has 15 amino acids. Germline CDR1 and CDR2: LNHDA and SQIVND (reference sequence). With V trimmed by 2 bases and J by 6 bases, 4 bases remained unmatched. The CDR3 is CASSITSGSWDTQYF. The CDR3 nucleotides are TGTGCCAGTAGTATAACTAGCGGGAGTTGGGATACGCAGTATTTT. Variable domain in full (rest from reference TRBV19 and TRBJ2-3): DGGITQSPKYLFRKEGQNVTLSCEQNLNHDAMYWYRQDPGQGLRLIYYSQIVNDFQKGDIAEGYSVSREKKESFPLTVTSAQKNPTAFYLCASSITSGSWDTQYFGPGTRLTVL.

V and J are TRBV2 and TRBJ1-5, with D uncertain. The CDR3 is 15 residues long. Germline V lookup: CDR1 SNHLY, CDR2 FYNNEI. Trimming stripped 5 bases from V and 6 bases from J, with 17 bases between. The CDR3 coding sequence is TGTGCCAGCAGTTACCGACGGGGAGAGGGTCAGCCCCAGCATTTT. Translating gives CASSYRRGEGQPQHF.

V is TRBV6-5 and J is TRBJ2-1, with 8 bases lining up with TRBD1. CDR1 and CDR2 (germline): MNHEY, SVGAGI. Trimming took 7 bases from V and 3 from J; bases not matched to a gene: 8. The CDR3 loop spans 15 amino acids. The CDR3 reads CASTKDRVIYNEQFF. The CDR3 DNA sequence: TGTGCCAGCACCAAGGACAGGGTAATCTACAATGAGCAGTTCTTC.

The chain carries TRBV29-1 and TRBJ1-2, with D perhaps matching TRBD1 (5 bases). The CDR3 length is 19 residues. V shed 6 bases and J shed 11 bases, with 40 bases lying between them. CDR1 is SQVTM and CDR2 is ANQGSEA in the germline V gene. CDR3 DNA: TGCAGCGTCCACGGGGGACGGACGGTCATAGGAGGTCGGTCGGAAGGTTACACCTTC. It encodes CSVHGGRTVIGGRSEGYTF.

V usage is TRBV6-5 and J usage is TRBJ1-6, with a weak D call TRBD1 (6 bases). The CDR3 length is 16 residues. V dropped 4 bases and J dropped 12 bases, with 22 bases sitting between them. The germline V gene encodes CDR1 MNHEY and CDR2 SVGAGI. The CDR3 here is CASSLDRDTKSRPLHF. As DNA, the CDR3 is TGTGCCAGCAGTTTAGACCGGGACACGAAAAGTAGACCCCTCCACTTT.

This clone has only a few counts. CDR3 residues: CASENRGRGGELFF. The DNA of the CDR3 is TGTGCCAGTGAGAACAGGGGTCGAGGCGGGGAGCTGTTTTTT. This chain uses TRBV19 with TRBJ2-2; 7 bases map to TRBD1. This CDR3 spans 14 amino acids. CDR1 is LNHDA and CDR2 is SQIVND in the germline V gene (reference sequence). V was pared by 8 bases and J by 7 bases, with 10 bases of the junction left unmatched. Together with reference TRBV19 and TRBJ2-2, the CDR3 gives the full variable domain: DGGITQSPKYLFRKEGQNVTLSCEQNLNHDAMYWYRQDPGQGLRLIYYSQIVNDFQKGDIAEGYSVSREKKESFPLTVTSAQKNPTAFYLCASENRGRGGELFFGEGSRLTVL.

This sequence joins TRBV27 and TRBJ2-7; 11 bases fit TRBD2. The CDR3 runs 15 residues. The germline V gene encodes CDR1 MNHEY and CDR2 SMNVEV (reference sequence). The J segment lost 5 bases and the V segment lost 6 bases, leaving 9 bases of the junction unmatched. CDR3 sequence (DNA): TGTGCCAGCAGCTTCACTAGCGGGAGATCCCACGAGCAGTACTTC. This encodes CASSFTSGRSHEQYF.

The chain recombines TRBV11-2 with TRBJ2-7, with 10 bases matching TRBD1. The trim removed 5 bases at V and 4 bases at J, leaving 5 bases unmatched. Germline CDR1 reads SGHAT; CDR2 reads FQNNGV. The length of the CDR3 is 14 residues. The CDR3, as DNA: TGTGCCAGCAGCCGGGGACAGGGGTCTTACGAGCAGTACTTC. Its translation: CASSRGQGSYEQYF.

The chain uses TRBV5-1 and TRBJ2-3; weak D call: TRBD2 (6 bases). The CDR3 length is 15 residues. The germline CDR1 and CDR2 sequences are SGHRS and YFSETQ. V was cut by 4 bases and J by 1 base, with 13 bases left in between. The CDR3 loop is CASSPEGSGTDTQYF. The CDR3 bases are TGCGCCAGCAGCCCGGAGGGTTCTGGCACAGATACGCAGTATTTT.

The chain carries TRBV5-5 and TRBJ1-2, with D unresolved. The CDR3 has 13 residues. Germline CDR1 and CDR2: SGHKS and YYEKEE (reference sequence). Between the trimmed V and J ends, which lost 4 bases and 4 bases, there was a span of 11 bases. CDR3 bases: TGTGCCAGCAGCCCAGGTGAAGTCTATGGCTACACCTTC. It specifies CASSPGEVYGYTF.

The chain carries TRBV29-1 and TRBJ1-1; perhaps TRBD1 as D (5 bases). The V end lost 3 bases, the J end lost 1 base, and 15 bases lay between the germline ends. The V gene's germline CDR1 is SQVTM and CDR2 ANQGSEA. The CDR3 sequence is 15 residues long. The CDR3 is CSVDGGDGRNTEAFF. In nucleotides, the CDR3 is TGCAGCGTTGATGGCGGGGACGGCAGGAACACTGAAGCTTTCTTT.

In this sample, this clone turned up once. The J gene is TRBJ2-7, the V gene TRBV27, with a possible D match to TRBD1 (6 bases). V lost 3 bases and J 3 bases, leaving 18 bases between the germline ends. CDR3 length: 16 residues. The V gene's germline CDR1 is MNHEY and CDR2 SMNVEV (reference sequence). CDR3 residues: CASSFSPLQGFYEQYF. CDR3 in DNA: TGTGCCAGCAGTTTTTCCCCGCTACAGGGATTCTACGAGCAGTACTTC.